Sequencing of this TCR beta chain was carried out in a study of blood T cell repertoires in COVID-19. As originally analysed: From reference gene primer amplification, estimates of nucleated cell counts were derived. The repertoire was sequenced with immunoSEQ multiplex PCR; TCRdb's copy has only in-frame clones and lacks some. D and trimming come from the DNA, and the V and J calls and clone size come from that table. The table includes approximately 270,000 clones, about 89% detected once. CDR1 is MNHEY, CDR2 SMNVEV, per germline (reference sequence). The CDR3 loop spans 12 amino acids. V shed 4 bases and J shed 9 bases, with 12 bases lying between them.

V gene TRBV27 combines with J gene TRBJ1-1; D unclear. The source of this sequence is a man in his fifties or sixties with acute or convalescent COVID-19. Sequenced sample: peripheral blood. The CDR3 bases are TGTGCCAGCAGTTCGGCCGGGTATCAAGCTTTCTTT. Translated, it gives CASSSAGYQAFF.